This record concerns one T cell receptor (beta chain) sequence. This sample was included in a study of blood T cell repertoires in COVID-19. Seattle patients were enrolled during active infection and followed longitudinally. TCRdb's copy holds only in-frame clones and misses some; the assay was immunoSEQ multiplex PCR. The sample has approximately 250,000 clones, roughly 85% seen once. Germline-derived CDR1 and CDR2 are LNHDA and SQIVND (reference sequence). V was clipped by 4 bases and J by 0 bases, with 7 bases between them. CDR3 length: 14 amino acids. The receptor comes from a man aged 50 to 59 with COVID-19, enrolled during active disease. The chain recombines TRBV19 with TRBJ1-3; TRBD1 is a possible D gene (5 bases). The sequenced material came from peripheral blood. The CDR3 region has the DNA TGTGCCAGTAGTACAGGGTACTCTGGAAACACCATATATTTT. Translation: CASSTGYSGNTIYF.